The present TCR beta chain was sequenced within a study of response to subunit inactivated influenza vaccine. General study points: Each seasonal influenza vaccination recruits few new T cells, the authors suggested.

TCRdb fed the RT-PCR reads into MiXCR, producing one record per CDR3 protein. The sample shows roughly 700,000 distinct CDR3 sequences, approximately 15% of them seen only once. Trimming took off 2 bases at V and 5 bases at J, with 10 bases between the two ends. There are 13 residues in the CDR3. The V gene's germline CDR1 is MNHEY and CDR2 SMNVEV (reference sequence). This clonotype was counted only a few times. The antigen is unknown. The sequencing here drew on PBMCs from blood, taken 14 days before vaccination. The V call is TRBV27, the J call TRBJ2-7; D assignment may be TRBD1 or TRBD2 (5 bases each). This sequence was found in a man aged 50-59 years who received an inactivated influenza vaccine. The CDR3 loop reads CASSLKGTHEQYF. CDR3 sequence (DNA): TGTGCCAGCAGTTTAAAGGGGACCCACGAGCAGTACTTC.